The 31 T cell receptor beta chains below were found in one sample sequenced in a study of shared clonotypes between healthy human individuals. Clones were read by immunoSEQ multiplex PCR, and TCRdb kept only the in-frame ones, dropping some. The table includes 400,000 to 600,000 clones, almost 80% detected once. Sequenced material: PBMCs. All receptors derive from a woman aged 40 to 55 in good health. Some clones in this sample may be carry-over from other donors' samples.

This clone was seen many times. The CDR3 nucleotides are TGTGCCAGCAGCACCACTTACCCGAACACCGGGGAGCTGTTTTTT. It codes for CASSTTYPNTGELFF. The chain combines TRBV11-2 with TRBJ2-2, with no clear D. Germline values: CDR1 SGHAT, CDR2 FQNNGV. This CDR3 is 15 amino acids long. Deletions cut 5 bases from V and 0 bases from J, with 10 bases between. Looking up the rest from reference TRBV11-2 and TRBJ2-2 gives the full variable domain: EAGVAQSPRYKIIEKRQSVAFWCNPISGHATLYWYQQILGQGPKLLIQFQNNGVVDDSQLPKDRFSAERLKGVDSTLKIQPAKLEDSAVYLCASSTTYPNTGELFFGEGSRLTVL.

V usage is TRBV18 and J usage is TRBJ1-4; perhaps TRBD1 as D (5 bases). The germline V gene encodes CDR1 KGHSH and CDR2 LQKENI. CDR3 size: 16 residues. Trimming took off 5 bases at V and 5 bases at J, with 18 bases between the two ends. The CDR3 sequence is CASSNLPGRQNEKLFF. CDR3 bases: TGTGCCAGCTCAAATCTACCGGGACGGCAAAATGAAAAACTGTTTTTT.

The rearrangement joins TRBV7-2 to TRBJ2-2; TRBD2 is a possible D gene (6 bases). From germline, CDR1 is SGHTA and CDR2 FQGNSA. This CDR3 has 14 residues. V was cut by 3 bases and J by 6 bases, with 11 bases left in between. CDR3 coding DNA: TGTGCCAGCAGCTTCGGGACTTGGTCCGGGGAGCTGTTTTTT. Its translation is CASSFGTWSGELFF.

This clone has at least ten counts. The same CDR3 can be traced to other DNA sequences in this sample. J is TRBJ2-3 and V is TRBV5-1; the match to TRBD2 covers 9 bases. Losses at the gene ends were 0 bases for V and 4 bases for J; bases not matched to a gene: 6. The length of the CDR3 is 16 residues. In germline, CDR1 is SGHRS, CDR2 YFSETQ. CDR3 sequence (DNA): TGCGCCAGCAGCTTGGCCGGCGGGAGGGGGGCAGATACGCAGTATTTT. This translates into CASSLAGGRGADTQYF.

The rearrangement joins TRBV19 to TRBJ2-6; the D call may be TRBD1 or TRBD2 (5 bases each). The V end was cut by 5 bases, the J end by 0 bases, with 20 bases between. The CDR3 contains 19 residues. Germline CDR1 reads LNHDA; CDR2 reads SQIVND (reference sequence). The CDR3: CASSPSREGASSGANVLTF. In DNA form, the CDR3 reads TGTGCCAGTAGTCCATCCCGGGAAGGGGCGAGCTCTGGGGCCAACGTCCTGACTTTC.

The gene calls are TRBV5-1 and TRBJ2-3, with D unclear. Trimming removed 5 bases from V and 0 bases from J, with 7 bases in between. This CDR3 contains 13 residues. Germline V gene lookup returns CDR1 SGHRS and CDR2 YFSETQ. As DNA, the CDR3 is TGCGCCAGCAGTCACCCTAGCACAGATACGCAGTATTTT. The encoded protein is CASSHPSTDTQYF.

The chain links TRBV25-1 to TRBJ2-6, with TRBD1 matching over 7 bases. J lost 0 bases, V lost 3 bases, and 2 bases had no gene match. The germline gives CDR1 MGHDK, CDR2 SYGVNS. The CDR3 contains 16 residues. The CDR3 protein is CASSDRTGSGANVLTF. In nucleotides, the CDR3 is TGTGCCAGCAGTGATAGGACAGGCTCTGGGGCCAACGTCCTGACTTTC.

CDR3 DNA sequence: TGTGCCAGCAGTGAGGGGGTTTTTAATTCACCCCTCCACTTT. This sequence encodes CASSEGVFNSPLHF. The chain joins TRBV2 to TRBJ1-6; weak D call: TRBD1 (5 bases). V was clipped by 3 bases and J by 6 bases, with 9 bases between them. This CDR3 is built from 14 residues. Germline CDR1 is SNHLY and CDR2 is FYNNEI.

This clone was seen a few times. This chain joins TRBV10-1 and TRBJ2-7; D is uncertain. Per the germline V gene, CDR1 is WNHNN and CDR2 is SYGVQD (reference sequence). The CDR3 sequence is 13 residues long. With 0 bases removed from V and 4 bases from J, the gap between germline ends came to 7 bases. The CDR3 DNA is TGCGCCAGCAGTGAGTCAACTGATTACGAGCAGTACTTC. Its translation: CASSESTDYEQYF.

CDR3 DNA sequence: TGTGCCAGCAGAGGACTAGCGGAAAACTACGAGCAGTACTTC. As protein: CASRGLAENYEQYF. V gene TRBV6-1 combines with J gene TRBJ2-7; 10 nucleotides align to TRBD2. CDR1 is MNHNS and CDR2 is SASEGT in the germline V gene. This CDR3 has 14 amino acids. V lost 6 bases to trimming and J lost 3 bases; unmatched junction nucleotides: 5.

This rearrangement joins TRBV11-3 to TRBJ2-7; 7 bases line up with TRBD1. The CDR3 totals 14 residues. Germline-derived CDR1 and CDR2 are SGHNT and YENEEA. The trim removed 2 bases at V and 3 bases at J, leaving 4 bases unmatched. The DNA of the CDR3 is TGTGCCAGCAGCTTATGGCAGGGGGACTACGAGCAGTACTTC. Translation: CASSLWQGDYEQYF.

The rearrangement uses TRBV27 and TRBJ1-2, with no clear D. The germline V gene has CDR1 MNHEY and CDR2 SMNVEV (reference sequence). The V end was cut by 2 bases, the J end by 8 bases, with 18 bases between. This CDR3 spans 15 amino acids. CDR3 sequence: CASSLGPGRPYGYTF. In nucleotides, the CDR3 is TGTGCCAGCAGTTTAGGCCCAGGACGACCGTACGGCTACACCTTC.

The gene calls are TRBV5-6 and TRBJ1-1; the D is unclear. The CDR3 is 19 residues long. V was trimmed by 5 bases and J by 7 bases, leaving 33 bases between them. Germline CDR1 is SGHDT and CDR2 is YYEEEE. The CDR3 region has the DNA TGTGCCAGCAGTTGGTGGAGCTCTAAAAGCGGCGTTTTTTTCAGTGAAGCTTTCTTT. This translates into CASSWWSSKSGVFFSEAFF.

V usage is TRBV4-2 and J usage is TRBJ1-2, with unresolved D. Germline loops: CDR1 LGHNA, CDR2 YNFKEQ. The CDR3 covers 14 residues. Trimming took off 5 bases at V and 2 bases at J, with 12 bases between the two ends. The DNA of the CDR3 is TGTGCCAGCAGCTCGCGCACCGTGAACTATGGCTACACCTTC. Protein product: CASSSRTVNYGYTF.

V gene TRBV12-5 combines with J gene TRBJ1-1; D unclear. CDR3 length: 13 amino acids. In germline, CDR1 is LGHNT, CDR2 FRNRAP. Trimming cost V 5 bases and J 4 bases, with 11 bases left between them. CDR3 sequence (DNA): TGTGCTAGTGGTCTTGAATTCGGCACTGAAGCTTTCTTT. Residues: CASGLEFGTEAFF.

The chain combines TRBV19 with TRBJ1-5, with unresolved D. The germline V gene has CDR1 LNHDA and CDR2 SQIVND (reference sequence). Trimming stripped 3 bases from V and 3 bases from J, with 6 bases between. The CDR3 consists of 13 residues. The DNA of the CDR3 is TGTGCCAGTAGTATCCACACCAATCAGCCCCAGCATTTT. Amino acids: CASSIHTNQPQHF.

The genes are TRBV18 and TRBJ1-1; D may be TRBD1 (6 bases). CDR1 and CDR2 from the germline V gene are KGHSH and LQKENI. The V end lost 2 bases, the J end lost 1 base, and 8 bases lay between the germline ends. CDR3 length: 14 residues. The CDR3 nucleotides are TGTGCCAGCTCACCAAGACAGGAGAACACTGAAGCTTTCTTT. Its translation: CASSPRQENTEAFF.

The V gene is TRBV10-1, the J gene TRBJ2-2; D uncertain. V was clipped by 7 bases and J by 2 bases, with 11 bases between them. The CDR3 covers 14 residues. The germline V gene encodes CDR1 WNHNN and CDR2 SYGVQD (reference sequence). CDR3 sequence reads: CASTAHYNTGELFF. The CDR3 nucleotides are TGCGCCAGCACCGCTCACTACAACACCGGGGAGCTGTTTTTT.

The chain has TRBV5-4 and TRBJ2-6; TRBD1 might be the D (6 bases). Germline loops: CDR1 SGHNT, CDR2 YYREEE (reference sequence). CDR3 length: 15 residues. Trimming shortened V by 3 bases and J by 4 bases, and 11 bases separated the two germline ends. The CDR3 is CASSYQGSGANVLTF. CDR3 nucleotide sequence: TGTGCCAGCAGCTATCAGGGGTCCGGGGCCAACGTCCTGACTTTC.

This clone showed up just a few times. The chain joins TRBV7-3 to TRBJ2-2; D not certain. The CDR3 covers 12 residues. Trimming pared 5 bases from V and 6 bases from J, leaving 7 bases between. From germline, CDR1 is SGHTA and CDR2 FQGTGA. The DNA for the CDR3 is TGTGCCAGCAGCGTCGTTCCCGGGGAGCTGTTTTTT. Translation gives CASSVVPGELFF. Variable domain in full (rest from reference TRBV7-3 and TRBJ2-2): GAGVSQTPSNKVTEKGKYVELRCDPISGHTALYWYRQSLGQGPEFLIYFQGTGAADDSGLPNDRFFAVRPEGSVSTLKIQRTERGDSAVYLCASSVVPGELFFGEGSRLTVL.

This chain uses TRBV5-5 with TRBJ1-1; the D is unclear. Trimming took off 4 bases at V and 0 bases at J, with 10 bases between the two ends. The CDR3 covers 14 residues. CDR1 and CDR2 from the germline V gene are SGHKS and YYEKEE (reference sequence). The CDR3 loop reads CASSLGLMNTEAFF. Here the CDR3 DNA reads TGTGCCAGCAGCCTAGGGCTAATGAACACTGAAGCTTTCTTT.

This clone was recorded once. The chain uses TRBV5-1 and TRBJ2-1, with TRBD2 identical over 12 bases. The V and J ends lost 4 bases and 5 bases, in that order; junction bases with no gene match: 7. There are 16 residues in the CDR3. Germline V lookup: CDR1 SGHRS, CDR2 YFSETQ. CDR3: CASSASSGRAHNEQFF. The CDR3 DNA follows: TGCGCCAGCAGCGCTTCTAGCGGGAGGGCCCACAATGAGCAGTTCTTC.

With respect to this clone: The sample carries other DNA sequences with the same CDR3. The rearrangement joins TRBV28 to TRBJ2-5; tentatively, D is TRBD2 (6 bases). Germline assignment: CDR1 MDHEN and CDR2 SYDVKM. This CDR3 comprises 14 residues. With 3 bases removed from V and 5 bases from J, the gap between germline ends came to 13 bases. This chain's CDR3 is CASSFRGAGETQYF. The CDR3 nucleotides are TGTGCCAGCAGTTTTAGGGGCGCGGGGGAGACCCAGTACTTC.

The chain uses TRBV5-8 and TRBJ2-1, with D possibly matching TRBD2 (7 bases). Germline values: CDR1 SGHTS, CDR2 YDEGEE. CDR3 length equals 15 residues. V lost 2 bases, J lost 3 bases, and 12 bases lay in between. The CDR3, as DNA: TGTGCCAGCAGCTTCCGGGGGGCGCTCTACAATGAGCAGTTCTTC. This encodes CASSFRGALYNEQFF.

This chain links TRBV29-1 with TRBJ1-1; D is unresolved. The CDR3 length is 11 residues. CDR1 and CDR2 (germline): SQVTM, ANQGSEA. V shed 7 bases and J shed 6 bases, with 12 bases lying between them. In DNA, the CDR3 is TGCAGCGGAAACCGGTTAGCTGAAGCTTTCTTT. This gives the protein CSGNRLAEAFF. Full variable domain (rest looked up from reference TRBV29-1 and TRBJ1-1): SAVISQKPSRDICQRGTSLTIQCQVDSQVTMMFWYRQQPGQSLTLIATANQGSEATYESGFVIDKFPISRPNLTFSTLTVSNMSPEDSSIYLCSGNRLAEAFFGQGTRLTVV.

This clone was recorded many times. The V gene is TRBV4-3, the J gene TRBJ2-5, with a weak D call TRBD2 (5 bases). The DNA end favors TRBJ2-7, so the J call may be wrong. The CDR3 is 13 residues long. CDR1 is LGHNA and CDR2 is YSLEER in the germline V gene. CDR3 in DNA: TGCGCCAGCAGCCAAGGAGGGTACTACGAGCAGTACTTC. Protein: CASSQGGYYEQYF.

CDR3 protein: CASSLEGVRGYTF. The DNA for the CDR3 is TGTGCCAGCAGCTTGGAGGGAGTGAGAGGCTACACCTTC. This chain connects TRBV5-6 to TRBJ1-2; D is undetermined. Deletions cut 0 bases from V and 8 bases from J, with 11 bases between. This CDR3 contains 13 residues. Germline assignment: CDR1 SGHDT and CDR2 YYEEEE.

The chain is built from TRBV7-3 and TRBJ1-2, with D unclear. The CDR3 has 13 amino acids. V was clipped by 1 base and J by 8 bases, with 11 bases between them. Germline V CDR1 and CDR2: SGHTA, FQGTGA. DNA for the CDR3: TGTGCCAGCAGCTTAAATGCTGGCCGAGGCTACACCTTC. Amino acid sequence: CASSLNAGRGYTF.

The chain combines TRBV2 with TRBJ1-2; weak D call: TRBD1 (5 bases). V gave up 5 bases and J gave up 8 bases, with 9 bases separating them. This CDR3 region has 11 residues. The germline V gene has CDR1 SNHLY and CDR2 FYNNEI. For the CDR3, the DNA is TGTGCCAGCAGTCCCAGGGTCGGCTACACCTTC. This encodes CASSPRVGYTF.

The V call is TRBV7-2, the J call TRBJ2-7, with a possible D match to TRBD1 (5 bases). The CDR3 has 14 residues. V dropped 3 bases and J dropped 4 bases, with 13 bases sitting between them. Germline V gene data show CDR1 as SGHTA and CDR2 as FQGNSA. CDR3 loop: CASSFDQGTYEQYF. DNA for the CDR3: TGTGCCAGCAGCTTTGATCAGGGAACTTACGAGCAGTACTTC.

The genes are TRBV7-8 and TRBJ2-7; D is ambiguous. CDR3 size: 13 residues. In germline, CDR1 is SGHVS, CDR2 FQNEAQ. V lost 5 bases and J 7 bases, leaving 15 bases between the germline ends. The CDR3 DNA reads as TGTGCCAGCAGCAGTCAAAGGGCCAGGGAGCAGTACTTC. As protein: CASSSQRAREQYF.